These T cell receptor beta chains were read from a single sample in a study of T-cell memory formation after mild COVID-19. From the 5' RACE reads, TCRdb called clonotypes with MiXCR, one entry per CDR3 protein. The sample gives a few hundred thousand distinct CDR3 sequences, around 10% of which show up once; roughly 21% is in the top ten. The sequenced sample consisted of PBMCs or a T cell subset sorted from them (not recorded which). The receptor set was obtained from a man aged 18 to 30 who had mild COVID-19 (a few samples of this study predate the infection). Cell type and time point are not known. Each CDR3 is given with its conserved first and last residue. D genes are given only for firm matches. Rows may omit the clone size; those that give it use once, few, many or a size class.

CDR3 length: 14
clone size: -
J gene: TRBJ1-1
V gene: TRBV7-2
D gene: -
CDR3 protein: CASSFQGANTEAFF
CDR3 DNA: TGTGCCAGCAGCTTCCAGGGTGCGAACACTGAAGCTTTCTTT

CDR3 length: 17
clone size: -
J gene: TRBJ2-5
V gene: TRBV11-2
D gene: TRBD2
CDR3 protein: CASSLGHMRGGLETQYF
CDR3 DNA: TGTGCCAGCAGCTTAGGACATATGCGGGGGGGCCTCGAGACCCAGTACTTC

CDR3 length: 16
clone size: -
J gene: TRBJ1-1
V gene: TRBV7-2
D gene: -
CDR3 protein: CASSLQNSWSGVEAFF
CDR3 DNA: TGTGCCAGCAGCTTACAAAATAGTTGGTCTGGGGTTGAAGCTTTCTTT

CDR3 length: 14
clone size: -
J gene: TRBJ2-1
V gene: TRBV7-3
D gene: TRBD2
CDR3 protein: CASSLTSGNNEQFF
CDR3 DNA: TGTGCCAGCAGCTTAACTAGCGGGAACAATGAGCAGTTCTTC

CDR3 length: 15
clone size: few
J gene: TRBJ2-1
V gene: TRBV5-1
D gene: TRBD2
CDR3 protein: CASSSPGLAGNEQFF
CDR3 DNA: TGCGCCAGCAGCTCGCCGGGACTAGCAGGGAATGAGCAGTTCTTC

CDR3 length: 13
clone size: -
J gene: TRBJ2-5
V gene: TRBV7-2
D gene: -
CDR3 protein: CASSTNEQETQYF
CDR3 DNA: TGTGCCAGCAGCACCAACGAGCAAGAGACCCAGTACTTC

CDR3 length: 14
clone size: few
J gene: TRBJ2-5
V gene: TRBV28
D gene: TRBD1
CDR3 protein: CASSTRTGRETQYF
CDR3 DNA: TGTGCCAGCAGTACGCGGACAGGGAGGGAGACCCAGTACTTC

CDR3 length: 15
clone size: -
J gene: TRBJ1-5
V gene: TRBV5-5
D gene: TRBD1
CDR3 protein: CASSLGTGGFQPQHF
CDR3 DNA: TGTGCCAGCAGCTTAGGGACAGGGGGCTTTCAGCCCCAGCATTTT

CDR3 length: 14
clone size: -
J gene: TRBJ2-3
V gene: TRBV4-3
D gene: -
CDR3 protein: CASSHAQGDDTQYF
CDR3 DNA: TGCGCCAGCAGCCACGCCCAGGGTGACGATACGCAGTATTTT

CDR3 length: 15
clone size: few
J gene: TRBJ2-3
V gene: TRBV13
D gene: TRBD2
CDR3 protein: CASSLGGAGHDTQYF
CDR3 DNA: TGTGCCAGCAGCCTCGGGGGGGCCGGGCATGATACGCAGTATTTT

CDR3 length: 13
clone size: -
J gene: TRBJ2-3
V gene: TRBV6-5
D gene: -
CDR3 protein: CASSKGRTDTQYF
CDR3 DNA: TGTGCCAGCAGCAAGGGACGGACAGATACGCAGTATTTT

CDR3 length: 14
clone size: -
J gene: TRBJ1-3
V gene: TRBV18
D gene: -
CDR3 protein: CASSTEGSGNTIYF
CDR3 DNA: TGTGCCAGCTCAACCGAGGGTTCTGGAAACACCATATATTTT

CDR3 length: 12
clone size: few
J gene: TRBJ2-5
V gene: TRBV29-1
D gene: TRBD1
CDR3 protein: CSVERGPETQYF
CDR3 DNA: TGCAGCGTTGAGAGGGGGCCGGAGACCCAGTACTTC

CDR3 length: 15
clone size: -
J gene: TRBJ2-2
V gene: TRBV6-2/TRBV6-3
D gene: -
CDR3 protein: CASSPGHSNTGELFF
CDR3 DNA: TGTGCCAGCAGCCCCGGCCACTCTAACACCGGGGAGCTGTTTTTT

CDR3 length: 14
clone size: -
J gene: TRBJ2-3
V gene: TRBV5-5
D gene: -
CDR3 protein: CASSFGANADTQYF
CDR3 DNA: TGTGCCAGCAGCTTCGGTGCCAATGCAGATACGCAGTATTTT

CDR3 length: 17
clone size: -
J gene: TRBJ2-3
V gene: TRBV15
D gene: -
CDR3 protein: CATREAGGRSGTDTQYF
CDR3 DNA: TGTGCCACCAGGGAGGCCGGGGGCAGGTCTGGCACAGATACGCAGTATTTT

CDR3 length: 15
clone size: few
J gene: TRBJ1-1
V gene: TRBV18
D gene: TRBD1
CDR3 protein: CASSPRQGVGTEAFF
CDR3 DNA: TGTGCCAGCTCACCCAGACAGGGGGTGGGCACTGAAGCTTTCTTT

CDR3 length: 17
clone size: -
J gene: TRBJ2-1
V gene: TRBV5-6
D gene: -
CDR3 protein: CASSPGEGESSYNEQFF
CDR3 DNA: TGTGCCAGCAGCCCGGGGGAGGGGGAGAGCTCCTACAATGAGCAGTTCTTC

CDR3 length: 17
clone size: few
J gene: TRBJ2-2
V gene: TRBV7-3
D gene: TRBD1
CDR3 protein: CASSSTTGQGAKGELFF
CDR3 DNA: TGTGCCAGCAGCTCAACTACGGGACAGGGGGCAAAAGGGGAGCTGTTTTTT

CDR3 length: 17
clone size: few
J gene: TRBJ2-3
V gene: TRBV15
D gene: -
CDR3 protein: CATSRDRERMRTDTQYF
CDR3 DNA: TGTGCCACCAGCAGAGATCGGGAGAGAATGAGAACAGATACGCAGTATTTT

CDR3 length: 15
clone size: -
J gene: TRBJ1-4
V gene: TRBV3-1
D gene: -
CDR3 protein: CASSLDSAFNEKLFF
CDR3 DNA: TGTGCCAGCAGCCTGGACAGCGCCTTCAATGAAAAACTGTTTTTT

CDR3 length: 13
clone size: -
J gene: TRBJ1-4
V gene: TRBV5-1
D gene: TRBD1
CDR3 protein: CASTTGGSGKLFF
CDR3 DNA: TGCGCCAGCACCACAGGGGGCAGTGGAAAACTGTTTTTT

CDR3 length: 13
clone size: few
J gene: TRBJ2-1
V gene: TRBV11-3
D gene: -
CDR3 protein: CASSIASLAEQFF
CDR3 DNA: TGTGCCAGCAGCATAGCCTCACTAGCAGAGCAGTTCTTC

CDR3 length: 13
clone size: few
J gene: TRBJ2-1
V gene: TRBV12-3/TRBV12-4
D gene: -
CDR3 protein: CASSLRSPYEQFF
CDR3 DNA: TGTGCCAGCAGTTTAAGATCTCCCTATGAGCAGTTCTTC

CDR3 length: 15
clone size: few
J gene: TRBJ2-3
V gene: TRBV4-2
D gene: -
CDR3 protein: CASSLSEDGTDTQYF
CDR3 DNA: TGTGCCAGCAGCCTCTCCGAGGACGGCACAGATACGCAGTATTTT

CDR3 length: 13
clone size: -
J gene: TRBJ2-3
V gene: TRBV5-1
D gene: -
CDR3 protein: CASRAESTDTQYF
CDR3 DNA: TGCGCCAGCAGAGCGGAAAGCACAGATACGCAGTATTTT

CDR3 length: 11
clone size: many
J gene: TRBJ2-7
V gene: TRBV20-1
D gene: -
CDR3 protein: CSAREEDEQYF
CDR3 DNA: TGCAGTGCTAGAGAGGAGGACGAGCAGTACTTC

CDR3 length: 15
clone size: -
J gene: TRBJ2-7
V gene: TRBV7-2
D gene: TRBD2
CDR3 protein: CASSLAVAGGFEQYF
CDR3 DNA: TGTGCCAGCAGCTTAGCGGTAGCGGGAGGGTTCGAGCAGTACTTC

CDR3 length: 15
clone size: few
J gene: TRBJ2-5
V gene: TRBV6-2/TRBV6-3
D gene: -
CDR3 protein: CASSYFQGLKETQYF
CDR3 DNA: TGTGCCAGCAGTTACTTCCAGGGATTGAAGGAGACCCAGTACTTC

CDR3 length: 15
clone size: few
J gene: TRBJ1-1
V gene: TRBV12-3/TRBV12-4
D gene: -
CDR3 protein: CASSTGGLQNTEAFF
CDR3 DNA: TGTGCCAGCAGTACCGGGGGGCTACAGAACACTGAAGCTTTCTTT

CDR3 length: 14
clone size: -
J gene: TRBJ1-2
V gene: TRBV7-9
D gene: -
CDR3 protein: CASSYVGSRYGYTF
CDR3 DNA: TGTGCCAGCAGTTATGTCGGTTCACGGTATGGCTACACCTTC

CDR3 length: 12
clone size: few
J gene: TRBJ1-3
V gene: TRBV20-1
D gene: -
CDR3 protein: CSASIGGNTIYF
CDR3 DNA: TGCAGTGCTTCTATAGGGGGAAACACCATATATTTT

CDR3 length: 13
clone size: few
J gene: TRBJ1-1
V gene: TRBV6-2/TRBV6-3
D gene: -
CDR3 protein: CASSYLPNTEAFF
CDR3 DNA: TGTGCCAGCAGTTACCTTCCGAACACTGAAGCTTTCTTT

CDR3 length: 13
clone size: -
J gene: TRBJ1-2
V gene: TRBV4-3
D gene: -
CDR3 protein: CASSQDVGRDDTF
CDR3 DNA: TGCGCCAGCAGCCAAGATGTAGGTAGGGACGACACCTTC

CDR3 length: 13
clone size: -
J gene: TRBJ1-2
V gene: TRBV14
D gene: -
CDR3 protein: CASSLGSNYGYTF
CDR3 DNA: TGTGCCAGCAGCCTTGGGAGTAACTATGGCTACACCTTC

CDR3 length: 14
clone size: few
J gene: TRBJ1-1
V gene: TRBV12-3/TRBV12-4
D gene: -
CDR3 protein: CASRNQGGGTEAFF
CDR3 DNA: TGTGCCAGCAGAAACCAGGGAGGAGGCACTGAAGCTTTCTTT

CDR3 length: 21
clone size: -
J gene: TRBJ2-3
V gene: TRBV7-9
D gene: -
CDR3 protein: CASSLRPGPRNSPRVRDTQYF
CDR3 DNA: TGTGCCAGCAGCTTAAGGCCGGGGCCGAGGAATAGCCCGAGAGTAAGAGATACGCAGTATTTT

CDR3 length: 12
clone size: -
J gene: TRBJ1-2
V gene: TRBV12-3/TRBV12-4
D gene: -
CDR3 protein: CASSWSGYGYTF
CDR3 DNA: TGTGCCAGCAGCTGGAGTGGATATGGCTACACCTTC

CDR3 length: 14
clone size: many
J gene: TRBJ2-1
V gene: TRBV6-2/TRBV6-3
D gene: -
CDR3 protein: CASSYLAGRHEQFF
CDR3 DNA: TGTGCCAGCAGTTACCTGGCGGGGCGGCATGAGCAGTTCTTC

CDR3 length: 19
clone size: few
J gene: TRBJ2-3
V gene: TRBV20-1
D gene: TRBD2
CDR3 protein: CSARPTGTSGGAVPDTQYF
CDR3 DNA: TGCAGTGCTAGACCCACCGGGACTAGCGGGGGGGCCGTCCCAGATACGCAGTATTTT

CDR3 length: 14
clone size: few
J gene: TRBJ1-5
V gene: TRBV28
D gene: -
CDR3 protein: CASSLDRPNQPQHF
CDR3 DNA: TGTGCCAGCAGCCTCGACAGGCCCAATCAGCCCCAGCATTTT

CDR3 length: 14
clone size: few
J gene: TRBJ2-4
V gene: TRBV9
D gene: TRBD1
CDR3 protein: CASSGQGIGNIQYF
CDR3 DNA: TGTGCCAGCAGTGGACAGGGCATCGGAAACATTCAGTACTTC

CDR3 length: 12
clone size: few
J gene: TRBJ1-2
V gene: TRBV6-5
D gene: -
CDR3 protein: CASSSAFYGYTF
CDR3 DNA: TGTGCCAGCAGTTCTGCTTTCTATGGCTACACCTTC

CDR3 length: 12
clone size: -
J gene: TRBJ2-3
V gene: TRBV7-9
D gene: TRBD1
CDR3 protein: CASRQGGDTQYF
CDR3 DNA: TGTGCCAGCCGACAGGGGGGAGATACGCAGTATTTT

CDR3 length: 13
clone size: many
J gene: TRBJ1-1
V gene: TRBV29-1
D gene: -
CDR3 protein: CSVDGGEGTEAFF
CDR3 DNA: TGCAGCGTTGACGGGGGAGAAGGCACTGAAGCTTTCTTT

CDR3 length: 15
clone size: few
J gene: TRBJ1-4
V gene: TRBV7-6
D gene: -
CDR3 protein: CASRPFQGSDEKLFF
CDR3 DNA: TGTGCCAGCAGACCTTTTCAGGGCTCTGATGAAAAACTGTTTTTT

CDR3 length: 11
clone size: few
J gene: TRBJ2-3
V gene: TRBV20-1
D gene: -
CDR3 protein: CSARGGATQYF
CDR3 DNA: TGCAGTGCTAGAGGGGGGGCTACGCAGTATTTT

CDR3 length: 17
clone size: many
J gene: TRBJ1-2
V gene: TRBV7-2
D gene: TRBD1
CDR3 protein: CASSISIGQGAHYGYTF
CDR3 DNA: TGTGCCAGCAGCATATCCATAGGACAGGGGGCTCACTATGGCTACACCTTC

CDR3 length: 14
clone size: -
J gene: TRBJ1-5
V gene: TRBV5-5
D gene: TRBD1
CDR3 protein: CASSPRGNDQPQHF
CDR3 DNA: TGTGCCAGCAGCCCCAGGGGGAACGATCAGCCCCAGCATTTT

CDR3 length: 15
clone size: -
J gene: TRBJ2-3
V gene: TRBV5-5
D gene: -
CDR3 protein: CASSPYGAEADTQYF
CDR3 DNA: TGTGCCAGCAGCCCCTACGGAGCAGAGGCAGATACGCAGTATTTT

CDR3 length: 15
clone size: few
J gene: TRBJ2-3
V gene: TRBV4-1
D gene: TRBD1
CDR3 protein: CASSQTGAHTDTQYF
CDR3 DNA: TGCGCCAGCAGCCAAACAGGGGCCCACACAGATACGCAGTATTTT